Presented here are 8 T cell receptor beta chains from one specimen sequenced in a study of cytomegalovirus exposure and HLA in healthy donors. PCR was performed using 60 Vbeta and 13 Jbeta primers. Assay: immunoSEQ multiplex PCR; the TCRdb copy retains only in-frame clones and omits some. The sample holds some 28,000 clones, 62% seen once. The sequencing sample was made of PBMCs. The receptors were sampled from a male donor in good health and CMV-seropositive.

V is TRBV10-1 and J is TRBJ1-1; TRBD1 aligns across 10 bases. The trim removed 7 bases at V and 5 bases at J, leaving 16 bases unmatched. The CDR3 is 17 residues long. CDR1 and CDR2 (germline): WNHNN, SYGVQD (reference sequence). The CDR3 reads CASMKDRGGLAGTEAFF. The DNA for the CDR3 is TGCGCCAGCATGAAGGACAGGGGGGGTCTGGCCGGGACTGAAGCTTTCTTT.

The DNA for the CDR3 is TGTGCCAGCAGCTCCCCTCCCCGGACGGGGGGAAATAGCAATCAGCCCCAGCATTTT. Protein product: CASSSPPRTGGNSNQPQHF. V is TRBV5-4 and J is TRBJ1-5; D is possibly TRBD1 (5 bases). The V gene's germline CDR1 is SGHNT and CDR2 YYREEE (reference sequence). V lost 3 bases and J lost 0, with 22 bases in between. This CDR3 has 19 amino acids. Based on the CDR3 plus reference TRBV5-4 and TRBJ1-5, the full variable domain is ETGVTQSPTHLIKTRGQQVTLRCSSQSGHNTVSWYQQALGQGPQFIFQYYREEENGRGNFPPRFSGLQFPNYSSELNVNALELDDSALYLCASSSPPRTGGNSNQPQHFGDGTRLSIL.

DNA of the CDR3: TGTGCCAGCAGTTACCCTCAGGGCGGAGTTTACGAGCAGTACTTC. Amino acids: CASSYPQGGVYEQYF. The rearrangement links TRBV6-6 to TRBJ2-7, with D perhaps TRBD1 (5 bases). The CDR3 loop spans 15 amino acids. CDR1 and CDR2 (germline): MNHNY, SVGAGI (reference sequence). Trimming removed 2 bases at V and 4 bases at J, with 15 bases between.

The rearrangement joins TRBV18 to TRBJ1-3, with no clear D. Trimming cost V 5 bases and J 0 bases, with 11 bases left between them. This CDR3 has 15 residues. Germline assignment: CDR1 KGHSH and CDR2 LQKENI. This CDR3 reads CASSAIPGSGNTIYF. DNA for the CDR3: TGTGCCAGCTCAGCGATCCCGGGCTCTGGAAACACCATATATTTT.

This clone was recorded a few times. In DNA form, the CDR3 reads TGTGCCAGCAGTGACAGCGGGAGAGATACGCAGTATTTT. It is translated as CASSDSGRDTQYF. This chain uses TRBV6-4 with TRBJ2-3; 8 nucleotides align to TRBD2. CDR1 is MRHNA, CDR2 SNTAGT, per germline. This CDR3 comprises 13 residues. J was trimmed by 5 bases and V by 2 bases; bases with no gene match: 0.

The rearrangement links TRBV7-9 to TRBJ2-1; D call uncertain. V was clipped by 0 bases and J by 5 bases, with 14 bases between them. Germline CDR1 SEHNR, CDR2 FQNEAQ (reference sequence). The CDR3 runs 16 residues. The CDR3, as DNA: TGTGCCAGCAGCTTAGCCTCCCCTCCCCAGGACAATGAGCAGTTCTTC. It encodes CASSLASPPQDNEQFF. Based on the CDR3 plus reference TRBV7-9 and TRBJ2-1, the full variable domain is DTGVSQNPRHKITKRGQNVTFRCDPISEHNRLYWYRQTLGQGPEFLTYFQNEAQLEKSRLLSDRFSAERPKGSFSTLEIQRTEQGDSAMYLCASSLASPPQDNEQFFGPGTRLTVL.

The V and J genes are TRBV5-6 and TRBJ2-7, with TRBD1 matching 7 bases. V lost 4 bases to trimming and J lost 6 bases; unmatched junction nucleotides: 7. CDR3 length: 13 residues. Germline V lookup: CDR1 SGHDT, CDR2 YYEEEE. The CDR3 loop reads CASSPYAGGEQYF. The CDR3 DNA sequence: TGTGCCAGCAGCCCGTATGCAGGGGGCGAGCAGTACTTC.

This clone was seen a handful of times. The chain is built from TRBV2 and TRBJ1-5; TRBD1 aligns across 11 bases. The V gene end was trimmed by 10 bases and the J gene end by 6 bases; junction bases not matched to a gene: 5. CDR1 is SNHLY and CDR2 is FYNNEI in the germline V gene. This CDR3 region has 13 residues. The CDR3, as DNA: TGTGCCACTCGGGACAGGGGGGGTCAGCCCCAGCATTTT. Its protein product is CATRDRGGQPQHF.